One sample yielded the 11 T cell receptor beta chains listed below, sequenced in a study of graft-versus-host responses after intestinal transplantation. Only in-frame clones appear in the TCRdb table, and some are missing; sequencing was by immunoSEQ multiplex PCR. This sample carries about 97,000 clones, roughly 92% of them seen once, and the ten largest clones take around 0.067%. Their specific antigens are unknown. Material: unstimulated CD8+ T cells sorted from spleen or lymph node cells, obtained before transplant. Receptors were obtained from a human donor who was the organ donor for an intestinal transplant.

The V call is TRBV27, the J call TRBJ1-1, with D hard to call. The length of the CDR3 is 14 residues. Trimming left V 4 bases short and J 2 bases short, with 11 bases between. CDR1 MNHEY and CDR2 SMNVEV come from the germline V gene (reference sequence). CDR3 region: CASSSPSSNTEAFF. In DNA, the CDR3 is TGTGCCAGCAGTTCACCCAGTTCCAACACTGAAGCTTTCTTT.

The gene calls are TRBV7-9 and TRBJ2-1; 11 positions match TRBD2. The J segment lost 8 bases and the V segment lost 5 bases, leaving 5 bases of the junction unmatched. The CDR3 sequence is 14 residues long. CDR1 SEHNR and CDR2 FQNEAQ come from the germline V gene (reference sequence). The DNA for the CDR3 is TGTGCCAGCAGCCAACTAGCGGGAGATGATGAGCAGTTCTTC. It encodes CASSQLAGDDEQFF.

The chain combines TRBV10-3 with TRBJ2-3; 11 nucleotides align to TRBD2. The CDR3 contains 18 residues. V lost 0 bases and J lost 2; bases outside the gene matches: 7. Germline V gene data show CDR1 as ENHRY and CDR2 as SYGVKD. The CDR3 is CAISESYLAGGATDTQYF. CDR3 bases: TGTGCCATCAGTGAGTCGTACCTAGCGGGGGGAGCCACAGATACGCAGTATTTT.

This chain links TRBV10-3 with TRBJ2-7; 7 nucleotides line up with TRBD1. The V gene end was trimmed by 2 bases and the J gene end by 4 bases; junction bases not matched to a gene: 8. Germline assignment: CDR1 ENHRY and CDR2 SYGVKD. This CDR3 has 15 amino acids. CDR3 sequence: CAISETGQPLYEQYF. The CDR3 coding sequence is TGTGCCATCAGTGAGACGGGACAGCCTTTATACGAGCAGTACTTC.

The CDR3 nucleotides are TGCGCCAGCAGCTTGGGTTTCGGGGAGACCCAGTACTTC. This translates into CASSLGFGETQYF. The V and J genes are TRBV5-1 and TRBJ2-5; D ambiguous. With 0 bases removed from V and 5 bases from J, the gap between germline ends came to 8 bases. CDR3 length: 13 amino acids. Germline loops: CDR1 SGHRS, CDR2 YFSETQ.

The chain links TRBV7-6 to TRBJ2-3, with 12 positions matching TRBD2. The ends lost 4 bases at V and 2 bases at J; junction bases unmatched: 4. The CDR3 length is 16 residues. In germline, CDR1 is SGHVS, CDR2 FNYEAQ. The chain's CDR3 is CASSSLAGGDTDTQYF. Here the CDR3 DNA reads TGTGCCAGCAGCTCCCTAGCGGGGGGGGACACAGATACGCAGTATTTT.

In nucleotides, the CDR3 is TGTGCCAGCAGCTTGGCCGGACTCAAAACAGATACGCAGTATTTT. Residues: CASSLAGLKTDTQYF. The chain links TRBV5-6 to TRBJ2-3; weak D call: TRBD2 (5 bases). Between the trimmed V and J ends, which lost 0 bases and 3 bases, there was a span of 11 bases. CDR1 and CDR2 from the germline V gene are SGHDT and YYEEEE. CDR3 size: 15 residues.

The chain recombines TRBV28 with TRBJ2-2; 9 nucleotides match TRBD1. The J segment lost 1 base and the V segment lost 5 bases, leaving 2 bases of the junction unmatched. The CDR3 length is 15 residues. The germline V gene has CDR1 MDHEN and CDR2 SYDVKM. The CDR3 reads CASSHRGLNTGELFF. CDR3 bases: TGTGCCAGCAGTCACAGGGGGCTGAACACCGGGGAGCTGTTTTTT.

The chain uses TRBV10-1 and TRBJ2-2, with a possible D match to TRBD1 (5 bases). The CDR3 runs to 18 residues. Germline V lookup: CDR1 WNHNN, CDR2 SYGVQD (reference sequence). Trimming shortened V by 4 bases and J by 7 bases, and 25 bases separated the two germline ends. CDR3 in amino acids: CASSGSFRGTGFVGELFF. As DNA, the CDR3 is TGCGCCAGCAGTGGTTCATTTAGGGGCACCGGCTTCGTCGGGGAGCTGTTTTTT.

This clone was recorded only once. CDR3 DNA: TGCGCCAGCAGCTTGGCGTTGAACACTGAAGCTTTCTTT. Translation: CASSLALNTEAFF. The V gene is TRBV5-1, the J gene TRBJ1-1; D is undetermined. CDR3 length: 13 residues. Germline lookup yields CDR1 SGHRS and CDR2 YFSETQ. V was cut by 0 bases and J by 0 bases, with 3 bases left in between.

The CDR3 nucleotides are TGTGCCAGCAGCTTAGTACAGACCTACGAGCAGTACTTC. It is translated as CASSLVQTYEQYF. The chain has TRBV11-2 and TRBJ2-7; D is undetermined. The V and J ends lost 1 base and 2 bases respectively, with 6 bases between them. CDR1 and CDR2 from the germline V gene are SGHAT and FQNNGV. This CDR3 contains 13 residues.